This T cell receptor (beta chain) was documented in a study of blood T cell repertoires in COVID-19. Study-wide background: COVID-19 samples, acute and convalescent, were from the United States, Italy and Spain. T cells, B-cell-depleted T cells, or PBMCs provided the cDNA or gDNA that served as material.

In the original workflow: For nucleated cells, counts were estimated from reference gene primer amplification. Here immunoSEQ multiplex PCR was the method, and the copy in TCRdb shows in-frame clones only, minus some. The V and J calls and clone size were taken over from that table, and D and trimming were inferred from the DNA. Seen here are about 150,000 clones, 80% to 85% observed once, and the top ten hold roughly 8.1%. This clone was seen only once. V was clipped by 5 bases and J by 8 bases; unmatched bases: 12. CDR1 and CDR2 from the germline V gene are SGHNT and YYREEE (reference sequence). The CDR3 has 14 residues.

Sequencing was performed on peripheral blood. The sequence was obtained from a woman aged 60-75 years with active or convalescent COVID-19. The chain links TRBV5-4 to TRBJ1-2; 7 nucleotides match TRBD1. The CDR3: CASSSTGEPSGYTF. The CDR3 bases are TGTGCCAGCAGTTCAACAGGGGAGCCGAGCGGCTACACCTTC.